Listed here is a single T cell receptor (beta chain). MiXCR, run by TCRdb on the PCR reads, gives a single entry per CDR3 protein. The sample has 460,000 or so distinct CDR3 sequences, less than 30% seen once. This sample was taken from a study of molecular identifiers for immune sequencing clone quantification. The sequenced sample consisted of naive CD8+ T cells from blood, with Jurkat cell RNA spiked in. The subset denotes: FACS-sorted CD8+CD4-CCR7+CD45RA+ naive T cells. This TCR derives from a human donor in good health. Some libraries in this study had Jurkat cell RNA spiked in.

The CDR3 spells CASSRRGTGELFF. The CDR3 DNA is TGTGCCAGCAGTCGTCGGGGCACCGGGGAGCTGTTTTTT. V is TRBV27 and J is TRBJ2-2; TRBD2 might be the D (5 bases). The CDR3 is made up of 13 amino acids. Looked up from germline, CDR1 is MNHEY and CDR2 is SMNVEV (reference sequence). V was pared by 5 bases and J by 4 bases, with 8 bases between.